The text below deals with one T cell receptor (beta chain). The specificity of this receptor is unknown. Per-base quality was not reported, and no clone a single base away is much larger than it. TCRbeta CDR3 regions were amplified from genomic DNA by means of the immunoSEQ Assay, a bias-controlled multiplex PCR. The source study handled its data this way. Nucleated cell counts per sample were estimated from amplification of reference gene primers within the assay. To quantify the absolute abundance of each unique TCRbeta CDR3 rearrangement, sequence reads were collapsed and filtered. For each sample, productive Simpson clonality was calculated by taking the square root of Simpson's diversity index across productive rearrangements. TCRdb holds this immuneACCESS table with in-frame rearrangements only. Some clones are missing; in checked studies, unresolved V genes explain under half, and the rest has no known cause. From that table come the V and J calls and clone size; the DNA was used to work out D and trimming. The sample yields 35,000 to 50,000 clones; about 85% were counted once. 13% of the sample goes to the ten largest clones.

This sample was included in a study of blood T cell repertoires in COVID-19 (dated by TCRdb to about 2020). Describing the broader study: Samples from collaborators originated in the United States, Italy and Spain and spanned both the acute and convalescent phases of COVID-19. The prospective study material was composed of cDNA or gDNA derived from T cells, B-cell-depleted T cells, or PBMCs. Subjects who had been exposed to COVID-19, were actively infected with it, or had recovered from it provided the deeply sampled blood TCRbeta repertoires that made up the dataset. A freely available public database, intended as a resource for researchers studying the immune response to SARS-CoV-2, is where the repertoires were released. The samples were drawn from the first 160 participants of the ongoing ImmuneRACE study and from more than 1,000 subjects provided by 6 global collaborators. Nearly every sample came with metadata listing a de-identified subject ID, COVID-19 status, age in years and sex. Where available, HLA class I and class II types were obtained from metadata supplied by the sample provider rather than from assay-based typing. The study at large found these results: The quantity of clinical and demographic metadata differed by source and by participant and was supplied without curation.

Between the V and J ends, shortened by 6 bases and 3 bases respectively, the junction contains 18 bases. Reading the germline V gene gives CDR1 MDHEN and CDR2 SYDVKM. The CDR3 sequence holds 15 residues, the cysteine and phenylalanine included. The sequence is cut down to CDR3 DNA, 45 bases in frame from base 1. Collaborating institutions collected whole blood in K2EDTA tubes following their own protocols. Collaborator samples were shipped for TCRbeta analysis as frozen whole blood, isolated PBMCs, or DNA extracted from either sample type. The sample consisted of peripheral blood. The sequence is built from TRBV28 and TRBJ2-7; the D region possibly corresponds to TRBD1 (5 bases align). The origin of this receptor is a woman in her 70s in a cohort sampled during active COVID-19. The CDR3 loop reads CASSSRQRPLYEQYF. The DNA is as follows: TGTGCCAGCAGCTCGCGACAGAGGCCGCTCTACGAGCAGTACTTC.